Listed below are T cell receptor beta chains from one sample, sequenced in a study of control samples from healthy donors and cancer patients. Only in-frame clones appear in the TCRdb table, and some are missing; sequencing was by immunoSEQ multiplex PCR. Of roughly 80,000 clones listed, 85% to 95% are singletons. Sequences were obtained from blood. These TCRs come from a woman in her sixties in good health. Both conserved end residues are part of each CDR3. D genes are given only for firm matches. Expanded clones are given a class, and other clones once, few, many or no size at all.

>13|TRBV5-4|TRBJ1-1|NA|NA
TGTGCCAGCAGCTTGAACAGGGTCCCTGAAGCTTTCTTT
CASSLNRVPEAFF
>17|TRBV19|TRBJ2-1|NA|NA
TGTGCCAGTAGTCTTCGAACCGGCGCACTCTCCTACAATGAGCAGTTCTTC
CASSLRTGALSYNEQFF
>11|TRBV20-1|TRBJ2-1|NA|NA
TGCAGTGCCAAACTAGTAAATGAGCAGTTCTTC
CSAKLVNEQFF
>16|TRBV24-1|TRBJ2-2|NA|NA
TGTGCCACCAGTTCTGTCTACCCCCGTGACACCGGGGAGCTGTTTTTT
CATSSVYPRDTGELFF
>14|TRBV30|TRBJ1-6|NA|NA
TGTGCCTGGAGGTCACCCAGCTATAATTCACCCCTCCACTTT
CAWRSPSYNSPLHF
>15|TRBV11-2|TRBJ2-1|NA|NA
TGTGCCAGCAGCTTAGGGGGCACTTCTTTCAGTGAGCAGTTCTTC
CASSLGGTSFSEQFF
>12|TRBV24-1|TRBJ1-2|few|TRBD1
TGTGCCACCGGGGGGGACAGATATGGCTACACCTTC
CATGGDRYGYTF
>15|TRBV27|TRBJ2-2|NA|NA
TGTGCCAGCAGTTCTCTTAGAGGGCACACCGGGGAGCTGTTTTTT
CASSSLRGHTGELFF
>15|TRBV28|TRBJ1-4|NA|TRBD1
TGTGCCAGCAGTTCCGCGGGACAGGCCAATGAAAAACTGTTTTTT
CASSSAGQANEKLFF
>11|TRBV7-9|TRBJ2-5|NA|NA
TGTGCCAGCAGCTGGGGAGAGACCCAGTACTTC
CASSWGETQYF
>13|TRBV19|TRBJ2-7|NA|NA
TGTGCCAGTAGCGACGACCGAGGGCGCGAGCAGTACTTC
CASSDDRGREQYF
>17|TRBV7-2|TRBJ1-5|NA|TRBD1
TGTGCCAGCAGCTTAGTAGGGGGCAGGGGCACCAATCAGCCCCAGCATTTT
CASSLVGGRGTNQPQHF
>11|TRBV28|TRBJ2-7|NA|NA
TGTGCCAGCAGTTTATCCTTTCAGCAGTACTTC
CASSLSFQQYF
>14|TRBV7-8|TRBJ2-2|NA|NA
TGTGCCAGCAGCCCACAACTAGTCCCCGGGGAGCTGTTTTTT
CASSPQLVPGELFF
>14|TRBV5-1|TRBJ1-4|NA|NA
TGCGCCAGCAGCTTGACAGGGCGTAATGAAAAACTGTTTTTT
CASSLTGRNEKLFF
>13|TRBV25-1|TRBJ1-1|NA|NA
TGTGCCAGCAGTCAATGGTCGGCCACTGAAGCTTTCTTT
CASSQWSATEAFF
>12|TRBV12-3/TRBV12-4|TRBJ2-5|NA|NA
TGTGCCAGCAGTGGCCAGCTGGAGACCCAGTACTTC
CASSGQLETQYF
>15|TRBV28|TRBJ1-6|NA|NA
TGTGCCAGCGCCTCCCCGCAGGGGCAGAATTCACCCCTCCACTTT
CASASPQGQNSPLHF
>14|TRBV6-4|TRBJ1-2|NA|TRBD1
TGTGCCAGCAGAACCGGACAGGTTTGTTATGGCTACACCTTC
CASRTGQVCYGYTF
>17|TRBV4-3|TRBJ1-1|NA|NA
TGCGCCAGCAGCCAAGATTTTCGGAAGACCGAGAACACTGAAGCTTTCTTT
CASSQDFRKTENTEAFF
>17|TRBV18|TRBJ1-3|NA|NA
TGTGCCAGCTCACCAGGAGGCAGAGAAACCTCTGGAAACACCATATATTTT
CASSPGGRETSGNTIYF
>16|TRBV27|TRBJ2-7|NA|TRBD2
TGTGCCAGCAGTGGGGGAGCGGGAGTTAGCTCCTACGAGCAGTACTTC
CASSGGAGVSSYEQYF
>14|TRBV6-2/TRBV6-3|TRBJ2-7|NA|TRBD2
TGTGCCAGCAGCGCCACTAGCGGGAAGGCCGAGCAGTACTTC
CASSATSGKAEQYF
>13|TRBV24-1|TRBJ1-2|NA|NA
TGTGCCACCAGTGCTACCGGGGACTATGGCTACACCTTC
CATSATGDYGYTF
>17|TRBV10-1|TRBJ2-3|NA|NA
TGCGCCAGCAGTGAGTCCCATCGAGGAATGAGGACAGATACGCAGTATTTT
CASSESHRGMRTDTQYF
>17|TRBV30|TRBJ1-6|NA|NA
TGTGCCTGGAGGGATACGGGACGGACGACCTATAATTCACCCCTCCACTTT
CAWRDTGRTTYNSPLHF
>15|TRBV6-5|TRBJ1-1|once|NA
TGTGCCAGCAGACCCATCCACGGATTGAACACTGAAGCTTTCTTT
CASRPIHGLNTEAFF
>12|TRBV30|TRBJ2-1|NA|NA
TGTGCCTGGAGTGTCGGGCACAATGAGCAGTTCTTC
CAWSVGHNEQFF
>14|TRBV19|TRBJ2-7|NA|NA
TGTGCCAGTAGTCCGGGGGCCTACTCCTACGAGCAGTACTTC
CASSPGAYSYEQYF
>14|TRBV5-1|TRBJ1-5|NA|NA
TGCGCCAGCAGCGTAGGAGGGGGTGATCAGCCCCAGCATTTT
CASSVGGGDQPQHF
>16|TRBV3-1/TRBV3-2|TRBJ2-5|NA|NA
TGTGCCAGCAGCCAAGGGATAGGGTGGGTCCAAGAGACCCAGTACTTC
CASSQGIGWVQETQYF
>15|TRBV11-2|TRBJ2-5|NA|TRBD1
TGTGCCAGCAGCGCCGGGGACAGGGTGTGGGAGACCCAGTACTTC
CASSAGDRVWETQYF
>14|TRBV5-1|TRBJ2-3|NA|TRBD1
TGCGCCAGCAGCCTCGGACAGGCCACAGATACGCAGTATTTT
CASSLGQATDTQYF
>14|TRBV5-4|TRBJ2-1|few|NA
TGTGCCAGCAGCTTGGCGGGGCCCTACAATGAGCAGTTCTTC
CASSLAGPYNEQFF
>15|TRBV10-2|TRBJ2-1|NA|NA
TGCGCCAGCAGTGAGTCTCTGCTAGCCGGCAATGAGCAGTTCTTC
CASSESLLAGNEQFF
>16|TRBV11-2|TRBJ1-5|few|NA
TGTGCCAGCAGCTTAGATCTGCCGTCCAGCAATCAGCCCCAGCATTTT
CASSLDLPSSNQPQHF
>11|TRBV11-2|TRBJ2-1|NA|NA
TGTGCCAGCAGCCGCTTGGGGGAGCAGTTCTTC
CASSRLGEQFF
>14|TRBV9|TRBJ2-3|NA|NA
TGTGCCAGCAGCGATGGCGGTTACACAGATACGCAGTATTTT
CASSDGGYTDTQYF
>14|TRBV28|TRBJ1-5|NA|NA
TGTGCCAGCGGGGATGTAGTGGGCAATCAGCCCCAGCATTTT
CASGDVVGNQPQHF
>13|TRBV18|TRBJ1-5|NA|NA
TGTGCCAGCTCATGGACAGAAGATCAGCCCCAGCATTTT
CASSWTEDQPQHF
>12|TRBV29-1|TRBJ2-3|NA|NA
TGCAGCGTTGAATTTTCCACAGATACGCAGTATTTT
CSVEFSTDTQYF
>14|TRBV27|TRBJ1-2|NA|NA
TGTGCCAGCAGTAAGGCAGGAGGGAACTATGGCTACACCTTC
CASSKAGGNYGYTF
>15|TRBV7-8|TRBJ1-5|few|NA
TGTGCCAGCAGCTTAGCTTCGCAGCCCAATCAGCCCCAGCATTTT
CASSLASQPNQPQHF
>18|TRBV7-8|TRBJ2-6|few|TRBD2
TGTGCCAGCAGCTTACCGGGACTAGACCTCTCTGGGGCCAACGTCCTGACTTTC
CASSLPGLDLSGANVLTF
>15|TRBV6-5|TRBJ2-7|NA|TRBD1
TGTGCCAGCAGTCCAGGGACAGGAGCTTCCTACGAGCAGTACTTC
CASSPGTGASYEQYF